The T cell receptor (beta chain) under discussion was sequenced for a study of blood T cell repertoires in COVID-19. Background on the study: Samples of COVID-19 (acute and convalescent) were obtained from the United States, Italy and Spain. Sample material is recorded as cDNA or gDNA derived from T cells, B-cell-depleted T cells, or PBMCs.

How the authors handled the data: Nucleated cell number was recorded as an estimate derived from reference gene primer amplification. Repertoires were generated with immunoSEQ multiplex PCR, while TCRdb's copy carries only in-frame clones and drops some. V and J calls and clone size are as listed in that table; D and trimming were resolved from the DNA. The sample has 140,000 to 150,000 clones; about 85% are singletons. Per the germline V gene, CDR1 is SNHLY and CDR2 is FYNNEI. The CDR3 spans 14 residues. The V and J ends lost 4 bases and 6 bases respectively, with 12 bases between them. The material sequenced was peripheral blood. The V call is TRBV2, the J call TRBJ2-2, with D possibly matching TRBD2 (5 bases). This clonotype originated in a human donor with acute or convalescent COVID-19. The donor label of this sample is uncertain. This CDR3 is CASSALVVPGELFF. In DNA, the CDR3 is TGTGCCAGCAGTGCACTAGTTGTGCCCGGGGAGCTGTTTTTT.